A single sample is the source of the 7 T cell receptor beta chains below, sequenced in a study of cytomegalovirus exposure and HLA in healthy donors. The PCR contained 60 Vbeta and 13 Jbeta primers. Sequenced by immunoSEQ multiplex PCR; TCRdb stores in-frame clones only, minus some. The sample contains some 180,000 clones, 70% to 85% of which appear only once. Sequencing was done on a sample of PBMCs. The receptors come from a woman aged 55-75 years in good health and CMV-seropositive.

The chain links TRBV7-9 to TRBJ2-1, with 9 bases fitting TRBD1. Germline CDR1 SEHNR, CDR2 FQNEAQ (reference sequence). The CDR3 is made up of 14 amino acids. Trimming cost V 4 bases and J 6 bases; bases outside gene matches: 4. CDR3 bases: TGTGCCAGCAGCTCCGGGACAGGGAGCAATGAGCAGTTCTTC. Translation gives CASSSGTGSNEQFF.

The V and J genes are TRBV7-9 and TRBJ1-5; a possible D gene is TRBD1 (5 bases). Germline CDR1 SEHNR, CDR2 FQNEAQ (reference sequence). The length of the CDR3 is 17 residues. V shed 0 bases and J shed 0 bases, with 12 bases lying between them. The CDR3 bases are TGTGCCAGCAGCTTAGCCACAGGAGCGAGTAGCAATCAGCCCCAGCATTTT. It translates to CASSLATGASSNQPQHF. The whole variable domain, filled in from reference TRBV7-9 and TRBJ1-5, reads DTGVSQNPRHKITKRGQNVTFRCDPISEHNRLYWYRQTLGQGPEFLTYFQNEAQLEKSRLLSDRFSAERPKGSFSTLEIQRTEQGDSAMYLCASSLATGASSNQPQHFGDGTRLSIL.

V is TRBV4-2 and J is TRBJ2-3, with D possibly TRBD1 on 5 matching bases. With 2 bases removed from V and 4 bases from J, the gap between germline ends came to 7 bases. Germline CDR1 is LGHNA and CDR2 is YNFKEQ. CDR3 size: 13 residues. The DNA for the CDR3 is TGTGCCAGCAGCCAACAGGGCGCAGATACGCAGTATTTT. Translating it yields CASSQQGADTQYF.

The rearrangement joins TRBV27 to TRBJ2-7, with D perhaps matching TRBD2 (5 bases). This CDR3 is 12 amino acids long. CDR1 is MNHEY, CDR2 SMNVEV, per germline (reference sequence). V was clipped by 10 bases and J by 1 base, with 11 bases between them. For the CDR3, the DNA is TGTGCCACCCGGACGGGGTCCTACGAGCAGTACTTC. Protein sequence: CATRTGSYEQYF.

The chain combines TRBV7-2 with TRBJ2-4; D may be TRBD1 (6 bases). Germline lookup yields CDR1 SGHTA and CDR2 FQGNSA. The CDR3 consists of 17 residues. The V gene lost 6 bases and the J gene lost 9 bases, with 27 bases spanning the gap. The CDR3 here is CASRRSSGTNDGSIQYF. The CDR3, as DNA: TGTGCCAGCAGGAGGTCTTCCGGGACAAATGATGGTAGCATTCAGTACTTC.

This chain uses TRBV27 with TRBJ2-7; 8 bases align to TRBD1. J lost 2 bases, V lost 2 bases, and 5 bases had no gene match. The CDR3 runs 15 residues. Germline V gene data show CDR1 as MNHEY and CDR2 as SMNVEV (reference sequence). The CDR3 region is CASSLAGQGAYEQYF. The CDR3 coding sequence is TGTGCCAGCAGTTTAGCCGGACAGGGCGCCTACGAGCAGTACTTC.

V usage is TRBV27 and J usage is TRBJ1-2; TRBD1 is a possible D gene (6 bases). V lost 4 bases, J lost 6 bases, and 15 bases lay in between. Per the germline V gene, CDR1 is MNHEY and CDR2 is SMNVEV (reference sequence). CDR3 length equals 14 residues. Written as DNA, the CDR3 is TGTGCCAGCAGTTACTCTACAGGGTTGGATGGCTACACCTTC. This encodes CASSYSTGLDGYTF.